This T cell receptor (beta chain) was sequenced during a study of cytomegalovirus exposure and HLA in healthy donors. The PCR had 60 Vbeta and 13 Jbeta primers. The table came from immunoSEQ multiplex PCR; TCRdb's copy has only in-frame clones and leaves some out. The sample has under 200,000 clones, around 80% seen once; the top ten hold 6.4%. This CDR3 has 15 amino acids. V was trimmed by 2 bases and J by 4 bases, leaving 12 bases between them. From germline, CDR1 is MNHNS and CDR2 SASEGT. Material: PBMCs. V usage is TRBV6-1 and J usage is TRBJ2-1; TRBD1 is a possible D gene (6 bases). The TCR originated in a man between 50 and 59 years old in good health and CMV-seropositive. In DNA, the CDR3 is TGTGCCAGCAGTGAACTGAATAGGGGGTACAATGAGCAGTTCTTC. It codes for CASSELNRGYNEQFF.